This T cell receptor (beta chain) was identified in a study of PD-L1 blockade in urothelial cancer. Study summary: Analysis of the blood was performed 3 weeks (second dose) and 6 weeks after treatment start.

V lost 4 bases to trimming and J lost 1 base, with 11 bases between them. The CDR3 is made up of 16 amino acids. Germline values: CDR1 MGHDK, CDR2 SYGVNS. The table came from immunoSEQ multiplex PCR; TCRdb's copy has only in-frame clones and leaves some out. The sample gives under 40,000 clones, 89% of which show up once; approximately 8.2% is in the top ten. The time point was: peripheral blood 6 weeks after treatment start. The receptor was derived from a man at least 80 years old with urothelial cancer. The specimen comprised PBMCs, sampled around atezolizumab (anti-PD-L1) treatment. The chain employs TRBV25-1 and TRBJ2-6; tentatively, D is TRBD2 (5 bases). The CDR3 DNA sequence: TGTGCCAGCAGTGGAGGGCGGAGGTCTGGGGCCAACGTCCTGACTTTC. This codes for CASSGGRRSGANVLTF.